This TCR beta chain was found in a study of blood T cells in healthy people across ages. Findings and limits, study-wide: There was a strong correlation between TCR beta diversity and naive T cell percentage. Age showed a roughly linear inverse relationship with TCR beta diversity per million T cells.

Germline CDR1 and CDR2: SQVTM and ANQGSEA. Trimming shortened V by 6 bases and J by 5 bases, and 10 bases separated the two germline ends. The CDR3 sequence is 11 residues long. Combining a sample-barcoded 5' primer with a J-beta primer mix, a second PCR ran for 7 to 11 cycles. Via MiXCR, TCRdb re-called the 5' RACE reads, giving one row per CDR3 protein. The sample has about 640,000 distinct CDR3 sequences, roughly 53% seen once; the top ten hold more than 35%. To note about this clonotype: The antigen remains undetermined.

The material sequenced was blood. The sequence came from a man aged 55 to 70 in good health. The V call is TRBV29-1, the J call TRBJ2-5; D gene ambiguous. The DNA of the CDR3 is TGCAGCGTAGCACTTTCGGAGACCCAGTACTTC. Translation: CSVALSETQYF.